This paragraph reports one T cell receptor (beta chain). Clinical histories supplied by participants themselves formed the basis of cohort assignment. The study counted Cohort 3 donors as recovered given two negative PCRs, clearance, or symptom resolution. This entry belongs to a study of blood T cell repertoires in COVID-19. Study-wide background: T cells, B-cell-depleted T cells, or PBMCs supplied cDNA or gDNA.

The CDR3 length is 13 residues. J was trimmed by 4 bases and V by 4 bases; bases with no gene match: 1. Per germline, CDR1 SNHLY and CDR2 FYNNEI. Here immunoSEQ multiplex PCR was the method, and the copy in TCRdb shows in-frame clones only, minus some. The table lists approximately 170,000 clones, approximately 80% of them singletons, with 5% to 6% in the top ten. The clonotype comes from a man aged 35 to 55 who had recovered from COVID-19. The V and J genes are TRBV2 and TRBJ2-5; 9 nucleotides line up with TRBD1. The sample taken for sequencing was PBMCs or T cells enriched from blood (not recorded which). The CDR3 DNA reads TGTGCCAGCAGTGCGGACAGGGGAGAGACCCAGTACTTC. This codes for CASSADRGETQYF.